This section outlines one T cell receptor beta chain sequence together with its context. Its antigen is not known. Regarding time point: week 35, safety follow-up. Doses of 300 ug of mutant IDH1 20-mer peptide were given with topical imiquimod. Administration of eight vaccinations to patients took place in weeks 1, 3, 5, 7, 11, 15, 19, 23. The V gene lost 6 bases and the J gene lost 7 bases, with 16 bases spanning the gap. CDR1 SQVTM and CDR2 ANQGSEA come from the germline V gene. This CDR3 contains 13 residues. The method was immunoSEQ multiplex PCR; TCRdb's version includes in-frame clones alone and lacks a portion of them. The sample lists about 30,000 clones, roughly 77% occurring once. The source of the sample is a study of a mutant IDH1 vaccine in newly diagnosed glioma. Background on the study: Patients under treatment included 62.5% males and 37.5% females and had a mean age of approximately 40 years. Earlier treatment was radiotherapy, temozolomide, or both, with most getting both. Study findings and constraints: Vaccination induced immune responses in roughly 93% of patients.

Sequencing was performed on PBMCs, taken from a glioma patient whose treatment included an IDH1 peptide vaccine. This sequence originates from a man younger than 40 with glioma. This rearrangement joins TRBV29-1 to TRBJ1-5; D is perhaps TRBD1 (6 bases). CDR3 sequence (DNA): TGCAGCGTCCTATACAGGGTTGGACAGCCCCAGCATTTT. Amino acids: CSVLYRVGQPQHF. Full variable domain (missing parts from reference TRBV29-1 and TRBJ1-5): SAVISQKPSRDICQRGTSLTIQCQVDSQVTMMFWYRQQPGQSLTLIATANQGSEATYESGFVIDKFPISRPNLTFSTLTVSNMSPEDSSIYLCSVLYRVGQPQHFGDGTRLSIL.